The 32 T cell receptor beta chains listed next were all sequenced from one sample in a study of metastatic and nonmetastatic thyroid tumors. Through MiXCR, TCRdb re-clonotyped the PCR reads. The sample yields 50,000 to 65,000 clones, approximately 19% seen once. Every patient was untreated before thyroid surgery. The specimen sequenced was blood. These receptors came from a female donor with papillary thyroid cancer or a benign thyroid nodule (not recorded which). Some clones in this sample may be carry-over from other donors' samples.

This clone was counted many times. The J gene is TRBJ2-5, the V gene TRBV2; 9 bases are shared with TRBD2. The CDR3 consists of 15 residues. CDR1 SNHLY and CDR2 FYNNEI come from the germline V gene. J lost 3 bases, V lost 5 bases, and 7 bases had no gene match. CDR3 protein: CASSRSGSPEETQYF. The DNA for the CDR3 is TGTGCCAGCAGTCGTAGCGGGAGCCCAGAAGAGACCCAGTACTTC.

A remark on this clone: An end of the junction differs from the germline gene, which may be a read error. The CDR3 coding sequence is TGTGCCTGGATCACAGGGTTGGGGACAGATACGCGGTATTTT. This codes for CAWITGLGTDTRYF. This chain connects TRBV30 to TRBJ2-3, with 7 bases aligning to TRBD1. From germline, CDR1 is GTSNPN and CDR2 SVGIG (reference sequence). This CDR3 has 14 amino acids.

The chain links TRBV24-1 to TRBJ1-2, with D tentatively TRBD1 (5 bases). Germline assignment: CDR1 KGHDR and CDR2 SFDVKD. The CDR3 runs 15 residues. Trimming took off 4 bases at V and 4 bases at J, with 15 bases between the two ends. The CDR3 nucleotides read TGTGCCACCAGTGACCGACAGACTTCTCTCTATGGCTACACCTTC. It specifies CATSDRQTSLYGYTF.

The sample holds many counts of this clone. The chain carries TRBV25-1 and TRBJ2-2; perhaps TRBD2 as D (5 bases). Germline V gives CDR1 MGHDK, CDR2 SYGVNS. This CDR3 is built from 16 residues. Trimming took off 1 base at V and 3 bases at J, with 12 bases between the two ends. CDR3 nucleotide sequence: TGTGCCAGCAGTGAATTACGGGGAAGATACACCGGGGAGCTGTTTTTT. Amino acids: CASSELRGRYTGELFF. The variable domain in full, completed from reference TRBV25-1 and TRBJ2-2, reads EADIYQTPRYLVIGTGKKITLECSQTMGHDKMYWYQQDPGMELHLIHYSYGVNSTEKGDLSSESTVSRIRTEHFPLTLESARPSHTSQYLCASSELRGRYTGELFFGEGSRLTVL.

This clone was counted a single time. This sequence joins TRBV30 and TRBJ1-2; no reliable D call. This CDR3 spans 11 amino acids. V lost 2 bases and J 3 bases, leaving 4 bases between the germline ends. Germline lookup yields CDR1 GTSNPN and CDR2 SVGIG (reference sequence). In DNA form, the CDR3 reads TGTGCCTGGAGTAAGGACTATGGCTACACCTTC. This gives the protein CAWSKDYGYTF.

The DNA for the CDR3 is TGCGCCAGCAGGGGTGCTAACTATGGCTACACCTTC. It translates to CASRGANYGYTF. This rearrangement joins TRBV4-3 to TRBJ1-2; D uncertain. CDR1 LGHNA and CDR2 YSLEER come from the germline V gene. The CDR3 is 12 residues long. V gave up 6 bases and J gave up 0 bases, with 5 bases separating them.

Remarks on this clone: One end of the junction is discordant with germline, which a read error may explain. The chain links TRBV28 to TRBJ2-2, with TRBD2 as a possible D gene (5 bases). The CDR3 spans 12 residues. Germline V CDR1 and CDR2: MDHEN, SYDVKM. CDR3 residues: CATSLRPGDLFF. DNA of the CDR3: TGTGCCACCAGTTTACGTCCCGGGGATCTGTTTTTT.

The chain recombines TRBV19 with TRBJ1-6; 7 nucleotides line up with TRBD1. V lost 4 bases and J lost 10; bases outside the gene matches: 10. This CDR3 spans 15 amino acids. CDR1 LNHDA and CDR2 SQIVND come from the germline V gene (reference sequence). Here the CDR3 DNA reads TGTGCCAGTAGTACCGGACAGGTCCAGCGATCACCCCTCCACTTT. It translates to CASSTGQVQRSPLHF.

This clone is medium-sized within its sample. The gene calls are TRBV6-1 and TRBJ1-3; 9 positions agree with TRBD1. V shed 5 bases and J 1 base; nucleotides not matched to a gene: 9. This CDR3 spans 17 amino acids. Germline V gene lookup returns CDR1 MNHNS and CDR2 SASEGT. CDR3 nucleotides: TGTGCCAGCAGTCGACAGGGGGTCCCAAGTTCTGGAAACACCATATATTTT. Protein: CASSRQGVPSSGNTIYF.

This clone was detected ten times or more. A much bigger clone sits one base away, suggesting this may be a read error. The same CDR3 is also encoded by other DNA sequences in this sample. The chain recombines TRBV7-3 with TRBJ1-2, with D uncertain. There are 13 residues in the CDR3. Germline values: CDR1 SGHTA, CDR2 FQGTGA. CDR3 residues: CASSLRADYGYTF. CDR3 DNA: TGCGCCAGCAGCTTAAGGGCGGATTATGGCTACACCTTC.

In its sample, this clone ranks as medium-sized (0.01 to 0.1%). The J gene is TRBJ1-6, the V gene TRBV6-1; 7 bases align to TRBD1. The CDR3 covers 14 residues. With 7 bases clipped from V and 7 bases from J, the junction kept 7 bases outside the gene matches. From germline, CDR1 is MNHNS and CDR2 SASEGT. The CDR3 region has the DNA TGTGCCAGCACTATAGGACAGGAGAATTCACCCCTCCACTTT. This sequence encodes CASTIGQENSPLHF.

With respect to this clone: In the same sample, other DNA sequences code for this CDR3. This chain joins TRBV6-1 and TRBJ2-2; D is possibly TRBD2 (6 bases). Germline V gene sequence: CDR1 MNHNS, CDR2 SASEGT. Trimming left V 6 bases short and J 15 bases short, with 26 bases between. CDR3 size: 15 residues. CDR3 protein: CASSKGGTAMGELFF. The CDR3 coding sequence is TGTGCCAGCAGCAAAGGCGGGACCGCAATGGGTGAGTTGTTTTTT.

This clone was seen more than once but under ten times. The J gene is TRBJ2-1, the V gene TRBV20-1; TRBD2 aligns across 11 bases. This CDR3 comprises 12 residues. V shed 8 bases and J 10 bases; nucleotides not matched to a gene: 7. Germline V lookup: CDR1 DFQATT, CDR2 SNEGSKA (reference sequence). The CDR3 loop reads CSLDGTSGEQFF. CDR3 sequence (DNA): TGCAGTCTTGACGGGACTAGCGGCGAGCAGTTCTTC.

This clone was seen ten or more times. The chain couples TRBV10-3 to TRBJ2-7; TRBD2 agrees at 7 bases. Trimming at V came to 8 bases and at J to 2 bases, leaving 6 bases not matched to a gene. Germline-derived CDR1 and CDR2 are ENHRY and SYGVKD. The CDR3 has 13 amino acids. The CDR3 loop reads CAISGTNTYEQYF. In DNA, the CDR3 is TGTGCCATCTCCGGGACTAATACCTACGAGCAGTACTTC.

This clone was counted ten times or more. The chain couples TRBV30 to TRBJ2-1; 7 nucleotides align to TRBD1. Germline loops: CDR1 GTSNPN, CDR2 SVGIG (reference sequence). The length of the CDR3 is 15 residues. J gave up 5 bases and V 4 bases, and 11 bases lay outside the gene matches. CDR3 coding DNA: TGTGCCTGGATCGGGGTAGGGGGCAGAGACAATGAGCAGTTCTTC. It translates to CAWIGVGGRDNEQFF.

This clone was counted once. This chain joins TRBV20-1 and TRBJ2-7, with 8 nucleotides matching TRBD2. After removal of 0 bases from V and 8 bases from J, the junction contained 15 bases not matched to a gene. The CDR3 sequence is 16 residues long. Germline CDR1 DFQATT, CDR2 SNEGSKA (reference sequence). The CDR3 bases are TGCAGTGCTAGAGATGGGAAGACTAGCGTGATGGGCAAGCAGTACTTC. This gives the protein CSARDGKTSVMGKQYF.

The rearrangement joins TRBV27 to TRBJ2-7; 13 positions match TRBD2. Germline CDR1 is MNHEY and CDR2 is SMNVEV (reference sequence). The CDR3 extends over 17 amino acids. J lost 1 base, V lost 6 bases, and 9 bases had no gene match. CDR3 sequence (DNA): TGTGCCAGCAGGTGGAGGACTAGCGGGAGCTTTTCCTACGAGCAGTACTTC. Encoded protein: CASRWRTSGSFSYEQYF.

Ten or more counts support this clone. The chain uses TRBV27 and TRBJ2-1, with 12 positions matching TRBD2. The CDR3 loop spans 15 amino acids. Trimming removed 6 bases from V and 9 bases from J; junction bases left unmatched: 9. Per the germline V gene, CDR1 is MNHEY and CDR2 is SMNVEV (reference sequence). The CDR3 here is CASRQTSGSLSEQFF. In DNA form, the CDR3 reads TGTGCCAGCAGGCAGACTAGCGGGAGTTTAAGTGAGCAGTTCTTC.

The chain uses TRBV4-1 and TRBJ2-3, with 9 nucleotides matching TRBD2. This CDR3 is built from 17 residues. In germline, CDR1 is MGHRA, CDR2 YSYEKL. Trimming at V came to 0 bases and at J to 4 bases, leaving 8 bases not matched to a gene. The CDR3 protein is CASSQDGKREVADTQYF. The CDR3 coding sequence is TGCGCCAGCAGCCAAGACGGGAAGCGGGAGGTGGCAGATACGCAGTATTTT.

In its sample, this clone was seen many times. Since a much larger clone is just one base distant, this may be a read error. The chain employs TRBV19 and TRBJ2-7; TRBD1 agrees at 9 bases. Germline loops: CDR1 LNHDA, CDR2 SQIVND (reference sequence). V shed 5 bases and J 7 bases; nucleotides not matched to a gene: 9. The CDR3 runs 14 residues. The CDR3 here is CASSHEQGAGEQYF. The DNA for the CDR3 is TGTGCCAGTAGTCACGAACAGGGGGCTGGGGAGCAGTACTTC.

A few counts support this clone. The V and J genes are TRBV9 and TRBJ2-1; D remains ambiguous. Trimming stripped 3 bases from V and 5 bases from J, with 15 bases between. This CDR3 is built from 15 residues. CDR1 SGDLS and CDR2 YYNGEE come from the germline V gene. In nucleotides, the CDR3 is TGTGCCAGCAGCGCAAAGTTTAACTTGAACAATGAGCAGTTCTTC. This codes for CASSAKFNLNNEQFF.

By share of the sample, this clone is medium-sized (0.01 to 0.1%). The V call is TRBV6-1, the J call TRBJ2-7, with unresolved D. Germline CDR1 MNHNS, CDR2 SASEGT. The CDR3 spans 13 residues. Trimming took 5 bases from V and 0 from J, leaving 8 bases between them. The CDR3 region has the DNA TGTGCCAGCAGTTCCCATAGCTCCTACGAGCAGTACTTC. Encoded protein: CASSSHSSYEQYF.

In regard to this clone: A much larger clone sits a single nucleotide away, making a read error possible. The chain joins TRBV7-3 to TRBJ2-5; maybe TRBD1 (5 bases). V was clipped by 4 bases and J by 5 bases, with 14 bases between them. This CDR3 region has 14 residues. The V gene's germline CDR1 is SGHTA and CDR2 FQGTGA. CDR3 in DNA: TGTGCCAGCAGCTCACAGGTGCAGGCGGAGACCCAGTACTTC. Translating gives CASSSQVQAETQYF.

The rearrangement links TRBV11-1 to TRBJ1-2; D perhaps matches TRBD1 (6 bases). Germline V gene lookup returns CDR1 SGHAT and CDR2 FQDESV (reference sequence). This CDR3 is 16 amino acids long. Trimming cost V 0 bases and J 4 bases, with 15 bases left between them. The CDR3 spells CASSLAGHTKSYGYTF. The CDR3 DNA reads as TGTGCCAGCAGCTTAGCGGGACATACAAAATCCTATGGCTACACCTTC.

This clone was observed a few times. DNA of the CDR3: TGTGCCAGTGGGACCGGGACAGTGGCTGGCTACACCTTC. This codes for CASGTGTVAGYTF. The genes are TRBV28 and TRBJ1-2; 7 bases fit TRBD1. V gave up 9 bases and J gave up 7 bases; unmatched junction bases: 11. CDR1 is MDHEN and CDR2 is SYDVKM in the germline V gene. This CDR3 spans 13 amino acids.

By share, this clone ranks as medium-sized (0.01 to 0.1%). The sample contains more than one DNA sequence encoding this CDR3. The chain employs TRBV12-3 or TRBV12-4 and TRBJ2-3, with D unclear. There are 15 residues in the CDR3. The V end was cut by 3 bases, the J end by 3 bases, with 13 bases between. Written as DNA, the CDR3 is TGTGCCAGCAGTTTGGGCGGAATTGAGACAGATACGCAGTATTTT. Its protein is CASSLGGIETDTQYF.

This clone was detected ten times or more. The J gene is TRBJ2-7, the V gene TRBV4-1, with 9 nucleotides matching TRBD2. V dropped 2 bases and J dropped 6; count of bases not matched to a gene: 8. This CDR3 contains 15 residues. Germline V gene lookup returns CDR1 MGHRA and CDR2 YSYEKL. CDR3 amino acids: CASSQKFGTSFEQYF. CDR3 DNA sequence: TGCGCCAGCAGCCAAAAATTCGGGACTAGCTTCGAGCAGTACTTC.

The sample holds many counts of this clone. Its ends do not fully match the called genes, so a read error is possible. The DNA of the CDR3 is TGTGCCAGCAGCTTATCGGACAGGGAAAGGAACTATGGCTACACCTTC. Its translation is CASSLSDRERNYGYTF. The rearrangement uses TRBV28 and TRBJ1-2; 8 bases map to TRBD1. Germline CDR1 MDHEN, CDR2 SYDVKM. This CDR3 spans 16 amino acids.

At least ten counts were recorded for this clone. This chain connects TRBV28 to TRBJ1-1, with unresolved D. Germline V gene sequence: CDR1 MDHEN, CDR2 SYDVKM. V lost 6 bases to trimming and J lost 4 bases, with 18 bases between them. The CDR3 runs to 15 residues. This CDR3 reads CASSLEAVGSTEAFF. CDR3 sequence (DNA): TGTGCCAGCAGCCTAGAGGCAGTCGGTTCCACTGAAGCTTTCTTT.

In this sample, this clone turned up many times. The rearrangement joins TRBV30 to TRBJ2-1, with 7 bases lining up with TRBD2. The J segment lost 4 bases and the V segment lost 4 bases, leaving 10 bases of the junction unmatched. The CDR3 consists of 15 residues. CDR1 GTSNPN and CDR2 SVGIG come from the germline V gene (reference sequence). For the CDR3, the DNA is TGTGCCTGGACGGGGTGGCGGGAGCGATACAATGAGCAGTTCTTC. Encoded protein: CAWTGWRERYNEQFF.

This clone appeared many times. The chain carries TRBV15 and TRBJ2-1; D unclear. From germline, CDR1 is LNHNV and CDR2 YYDKDF (reference sequence). Trimming cost V 3 bases and J 7 bases, with 7 bases left between them. CDR3 length: 12 residues. The CDR3 DNA reads as TGTGCCACCAGCAGCGAAAGGAATGAGCAGTTCTTC. Protein sequence: CATSSERNEQFF.

This clone was seen ten or more times. It may be a read error: a sequence one base away is much more abundant. Other nucleotide sequences from this sample produce the same CDR3. The rearrangement uses TRBV20-1 and TRBJ1-5; perhaps TRBD1 as D (6 bases). Germline-derived CDR1 and CDR2 are DFQATT and SNEGSKA (reference sequence). The CDR3 runs 15 residues. The CDR3 nucleotides are TGCAGTGCTAGAGGACGGGGACACAGCAATCAGCCCCAGCACTTT. The encoded protein is CSARGRGHSNQPQHF.